A single sample gave rise to the 10 T cell receptor beta chains below, sequenced in a study of T-cell memory formation after mild COVID-19. Via MiXCR, TCRdb re-called the 5' RACE reads, giving one row per CDR3 protein. The data contain under 250,000 distinct CDR3 sequences, 9.5% of them seen just once; the ten biggest clones take up roughly 4%. What was sequenced was PBMCs or a T cell subset sorted from them (not recorded which). The receptors come from a young man who had mild COVID-19 (a few samples of this study predate the infection). Cell type and time point are not known.

J is TRBJ2-3 and V is TRBV5-1, with D perhaps TRBD2 (6 bases). V shed 4 bases and J shed 1 base, with 13 bases lying between them. The CDR3 has 15 amino acids. CDR1 SGHRS and CDR2 YFSETQ come from the germline V gene. CDR3 amino acids: CASSARLGGTDTQYF. The CDR3 DNA reads TGCGCCAGCAGCGCCCGACTAGGCGGCACAGATACGCAGTATTTT.

The chain joins TRBV6-2 or TRBV6-3 to TRBJ2-7; unclear D gene. CDR1 is MNHEY and CDR2 is SVGEGT in the germline V gene. V shed 2 bases and J shed 3 bases, with 2 bases lying between them. The CDR3 runs to 11 residues. CDR3 DNA: TGTGCCAGCAGTTACCTCTACGAGCAGTACTTC. Its protein product is CASSYLYEQYF.

This clonotype was found many times. The chain joins TRBV3-1 to TRBJ2-3; TRBD2 aligns across 7 bases. Germline loops: CDR1 LGHDT, CDR2 YNNKEL (reference sequence). This CDR3 contains 16 residues. V dropped 1 base and J dropped 2; count of bases not matched to a gene: 6. The CDR3 region is CASSQGTRGVTDTQYF. In DNA, the CDR3 is TGTGCCAGCAGCCAAGGAACACGGGGGGTCACAGATACGCAGTATTTT.

This clonotype was seen a few times. The chain carries TRBV5-1 and TRBJ2-7; 8 bases line up with TRBD2. V lost 7 bases and J lost 4; bases outside the gene matches: 10. Germline assignment: CDR1 SGHRS and CDR2 YFSETQ. The CDR3 totals 14 residues. CDR3 bases: TGCGCCAGCCGCCCACAAGCGGGGGATTACGAGCAGTACGTC. Its translation is CASRPQAGDYEQYV.

This clonotype was recorded a few times. The chain couples TRBV5-1 to TRBJ2-5; 8 nucleotides line up with TRBD1. CDR3 length: 16 residues. Germline values: CDR1 SGHRS, CDR2 YFSETQ. With V trimmed by 0 bases and J by 8 bases, 12 bases remained unmatched. CDR3 amino acids: CASSLEDRAGGGTQYF. CDR3 coding DNA: TGCGCCAGCAGCTTGGAAGATAGAGCAGGGGGCGGAACCCAGTACTTC.

This clonotype occurred a few times. The chain employs TRBV12-3 or TRBV12-4 and TRBJ1-4; maybe TRBD1 (5 bases). The length of the CDR3 is 13 residues. Trimming took 8 bases from V and 8 from J, leaving 15 bases between them. The DNA for the CDR3 is TGTGCCAGCCAGGTAACAGGTGTGGAAAAACTGTTTTTT. This encodes CASQVTGVEKLFF.

In this sample, this clonotype turned up a few times. The genes are TRBV5-6 and TRBJ1-2, with TRBD1 identical over 10 bases. The CDR3 is made up of 14 amino acids. In germline, CDR1 is SGHDT, CDR2 YYEEEE. V dropped 5 bases and J dropped 4; count of bases not matched to a gene: 5. The CDR3 DNA is TGTGCCAGCAGGACAGGGGGCGCGGTCTATGGCTACACCTTC. Translation: CASRTGGAVYGYTF.

This chain joins TRBV6-1 and TRBJ2-3; D call uncertain. This CDR3 region has 14 residues. V lost 2 bases and J lost 2, with 8 bases in between. CDR1 is MNHNS, CDR2 SASEGT, per germline. The CDR3 coding sequence is TGTGCCAGCAGTGAAACATACTACACAGATACGCAGTATTTT. As protein: CASSETYYTDTQYF.

In this sample, this clonotype turned up a few times. The chain is built from TRBV12-3 or TRBV12-4 and TRBJ2-5; D might be TRBD1 (6 bases). V was shortened by 6 bases and J by 4 bases, with 12 bases between the two germline ends. This CDR3 is built from 13 residues. CDR3: CASSNYRVETQYF. The CDR3 nucleotides read TGTGCCAGCAGCAACTACAGGGTAGAGACCCAGTACTTC.

About this clonotype itself: Germline is not matched at one junction end, which may reflect a read error. This chain joins TRBV2 and TRBJ2-1; TRBD2 aligns across 9 bases. Germline values: CDR1 SNHLY, CDR2 FYNNEI. The CDR3 runs to 16 residues. CDR3 in DNA: TGTGCCAGCAGCGAAGTCCGACTAGCGGTCTACAATGAGCAGTTCTTC. It is translated as CASSEVRLAVYNEQFF.